The 18 T cell receptor beta chains presented below share a single source sample, sequenced in a study of cytomegalovirus exposure and HLA in healthy donors. Primers for the PCR totalled 60 Vbeta and 13 Jbeta. TCRdb's table, derived via immunoSEQ multiplex PCR, lists solely in-frame clones and lacks some. The sample yields some 120,000 clones, approximately 80% seen once. Specimen: PBMCs. The receptors were sampled from a young man in good health and CMV-seronegative.

The chain joins TRBV28 to TRBJ2-7, with a possible D match to TRBD2 (7 bases). The V gene lost 10 bases and the J gene lost 4 bases, with 26 bases spanning the gap. Germline values: CDR1 MDHEN, CDR2 SYDVKM. This CDR3 region has 16 residues. In DNA, the CDR3 is TGTGCCACTAACCCTCCTCTCGGGGGAGGGGGATACGAGCAGTACTTC. This codes for CATNPPLGGGGYEQYF.

The V gene is TRBV19, the J gene TRBJ1-1; 10 positions agree with TRBD1. The germline CDR1 and CDR2 sequences are LNHDA and SQIVND (reference sequence). The V gene end was trimmed by 5 bases and the J gene end by 6 bases; junction bases not matched to a gene: 3. There are 13 residues in the CDR3. In nucleotides, the CDR3 is TGTGCCAGTAGTCGGGACAGGGGACCTGAAGCTTTCTTT. Translation: CASSRDRGPEAFF.

The DNA of the CDR3 is TGTGCCAGCAGAGATCCCACCGGGACTAGCGCCTTCTACGAGCAGTACTTC. It encodes CASRDPTGTSAFYEQYF. The chain couples TRBV2 to TRBJ2-7; 10 nucleotides match TRBD2. CDR3 length: 17 amino acids. Trimming cost V 6 bases and J 3 bases; bases outside gene matches: 14. CDR1 and CDR2 (germline): SNHLY, FYNNEI.

V usage is TRBV7-9 and J usage is TRBJ2-7; TRBD2 matches at 11 bases. The CDR3 runs to 15 residues. From germline, CDR1 is SEHNR and CDR2 FQNEAQ (reference sequence). V was clipped by 5 bases and J by 3 bases; unmatched bases: 6. CDR3 loop: CASSQGTSGVYEQYF. As DNA, the CDR3 is TGTGCCAGCAGCCAAGGGACTAGCGGAGTCTACGAGCAGTACTTC. The whole variable domain, remainder taken from reference TRBV7-9 and TRBJ2-7, is DTGVSQNPRHKITKRGQNVTFRCDPISEHNRLYWYRQTLGQGPEFLTYFQNEAQLEKSRLLSDRFSAERPKGSFSTLEIQRTEQGDSAMYLCASSQGTSGVYEQYFGPGTRLTVT.

The chain recombines TRBV5-6 with TRBJ2-3; 9 bases are a match to TRBD2. The CDR3 is 14 amino acids. V was clipped by 4 bases and J by 7 bases; unmatched bases: 7. CDR1 is SGHDT and CDR2 is YYEEEE in the germline V gene. The CDR3 DNA follows: TGTGCCAGCAGCCCAGCGGGAGGTCTTTATACGCAGTATTTT. As protein: CASSPAGGLYTQYF.

The V call is TRBV19, the J call TRBJ1-5; 8 positions agree with TRBD1. In germline, CDR1 is LNHDA, CDR2 SQIVND (reference sequence). J was trimmed by 7 bases and V by 5 bases; bases with no gene match: 4. The CDR3 sequence is 13 residues long. CDR3 in DNA: TGTGCCAGTAGTCAGGGGGCGGGGCAGCCCCAGCATTTT. Protein product: CASSQGAGQPQHF.

Here the CDR3 DNA reads TGTGCCAGTACCGCCACCAGCGCGGGCTATGGCTACACCTTC. It codes for CASTATSAGYGYTF. The chain joins TRBV19 to TRBJ1-2; D ambiguous. The CDR3 sequence is 14 residues long. CDR1 and CDR2 (germline): LNHDA, SQIVND (reference sequence). Trimming left V 7 bases short and J 4 bases short, with 16 bases between.

This chain uses TRBV9 with TRBJ2-1; perhaps TRBD2 as D (6 bases). Trimming left V 0 bases short and J 7 bases short, with 14 bases between. The germline V gene encodes CDR1 SGDLS and CDR2 YYNGEE. This CDR3 has 15 amino acids. Written as DNA, the CDR3 is TGTGCCAGCAGCGTAGTTGCGGGGCAGAGAAATGAGCAGTTCTTC. Translation gives CASSVVAGQRNEQFF.

This chain connects TRBV7-9 to TRBJ1-4; TRBD1 agrees at 11 bases. V was clipped by 5 bases and J by 7 bases; unmatched bases: 18. Germline CDR1 is SEHNR and CDR2 is FQNEAQ (reference sequence). The CDR3 is 19 residues long. This CDR3 reads CASSRSPTGTGGFGEKLFF. The CDR3 DNA is TGTGCCAGCAGCCGCAGCCCAACGGGGACAGGGGGATTCGGTGAAAAACTGTTTTTT.

A note on this clone: One end of the junction is discordant with germline, which a read error may explain. The rearrangement links TRBV11-1 to TRBJ2-7; tentative D call: TRBD2 (6 bases). The CDR3 has 15 residues. CDR1 and CDR2 (germline): SGHAT, FQDESV (reference sequence). In DNA, the CDR3 is TGTGCCAGCAGCCCGGGGGAACAACCCTGGCGCGAGCGGTACTTC. This gives the protein CASSPGEQPWRERYF.

This sequence joins TRBV5-6 and TRBJ2-1, with TRBD1 matching 7 bases. V gave up 4 bases and J gave up 8 bases; unmatched junction bases: 9. CDR3 length: 14 residues. CDR1 and CDR2 (germline): SGHDT, YYEEEE. The CDR3 loop reads CASSDLRTGHEQFF. CDR3 bases: TGTGCCAGCAGCGACCTAAGGACAGGACATGAGCAGTTCTTC.

This clone has more than one count but fewer than ten. V usage is TRBV11-3 and J usage is TRBJ2-6; 7 bases are a match to TRBD2. Germline values: CDR1 SGHNT, CDR2 YENEEA. The CDR3 consists of 20 residues. Unmatched junction bases numbered 19, after V lost 4 bases and J lost 4 bases. CDR3 in amino acids: CASSSGSFLGGSSGANVLTF. The DNA of the CDR3 is TGTGCCAGCAGCTCCGGGTCATTTCTTGGCGGGAGCTCAGGGGCCAACGTCCTGACTTTC.

The V gene is TRBV28, the J gene TRBJ2-1, with D perhaps matching TRBD2 (6 bases). CDR3 size: 14 residues. The V and J ends lost 7 bases and 9 bases respectively, with 19 bases between them. The germline gives CDR1 MDHEN, CDR2 SYDVKM. CDR3 region: CASIKGPLEGEQFF. In DNA form, the CDR3 reads TGTGCCAGCATAAAGGGCCCCTTGGAGGGTGAGCAGTTCTTC. Complete variable domain (other parts from reference TRBV28 and TRBJ2-1): DVKVTQSSRYLVKRTGEKVFLECVQDMDHENMFWYRQDPGLGLRLIYFSYDVKMKEKGDIPEGYSVSREKKERFSLILESASTNQTSMYLCASIKGPLEGEQFFGPGTRLTVL.

The V and J genes are TRBV5-6 and TRBJ1-4; 8 positions agree with TRBD1. The CDR3 has 16 amino acids. The V gene end was trimmed by 1 base and the J gene end by 0 bases; junction bases not matched to a gene: 2. Germline V gene data show CDR1 as SGHDT and CDR2 as YYEEEE. For the CDR3, the DNA is TGTGCCAGCAGCTTGCAGGGGGCCTCAACTAATGAAAAACTGTTTTTT. Its translation is CASSLQGASTNEKLFF.

The chain is built from TRBV28 and TRBJ2-5; 11 bases fit TRBD2. With 6 bases clipped from V and 5 bases from J, the junction kept 11 bases outside the gene matches. The CDR3 is made up of 16 amino acids. Germline CDR1 is MDHEN and CDR2 is SYDVKM. The CDR3 loop is CASRRSLASGRETQYF. CDR3 nucleotide sequence: TGTGCCAGCAGGAGGAGTCTGGCTAGCGGGAGGGAGACCCAGTACTTC.

V is TRBV15 and J is TRBJ2-2, with 7 bases matching TRBD2. The CDR3 is made up of 18 amino acids. J was trimmed by 1 base and V by 0 bases; bases with no gene match: 8. Germline-derived CDR1 and CDR2 are LNHNV and YYDKDF (reference sequence). The CDR3 sequence is CATSRDLFASGNTGELFF. The CDR3 nucleotides read TGTGCCACCAGCAGAGATCTCTTTGCTAGCGGGAACACCGGGGAGCTGTTTTTT.

The chain has TRBV7-9 and TRBJ2-1; a possible D gene is TRBD1 (5 bases). Trimming shortened V by 4 bases and J by 16 bases, and 17 bases separated the two germline ends. Germline CDR1 and CDR2: SEHNR and FQNEAQ (reference sequence). This CDR3 has 12 amino acids. The CDR3 reads CASSSDRPKHFF. CDR3 DNA: TGTGCCAGCAGCTCAGACAGACCTAAACATTTCTTC.

The gene calls are TRBV19 and TRBJ2-1, with 9 bases matching TRBD1. J lost 4 bases, V lost 0 bases, and 4 bases had no gene match. CDR1 is LNHDA and CDR2 is SQIVND in the germline V gene (reference sequence). This CDR3 comprises 16 residues. The CDR3 coding sequence is TGTGCCAGTAGTATAGACACCGGGACAGGGTACAATGAGCAGTTCTTC. Its protein product is CASSIDTGTGYNEQFF.